The source of this T cell receptor (beta chain) is a study of OX40 agonist ivuxolimab in advanced cancers. Study-wide context: Ivuxolimab was an agonistic, fully human IgG2 monoclonal antibody directed against OX40 (CD134), a costimulatory receptor. Intravenous ivuxolimab was administered to patients every 2 weeks at six dose levels: 0.01, 0.1, 0.3, 1.5, 3 and 10 mg/kg. Among the roughly 52 dose-escalation patients, some 20 had hepatocellular carcinoma, 15 or so melanoma, 9 renal cell carcinoma and 9 head and neck cancer. In the dose-escalation cohort, approximately 83% of patients were male, and the mean age was roughly 60 years with a range of about 20 to 80. Prior anti-PD-1, anti-PD-L1 or anti-CTLA-4 therapy was permitted, and 30% to 45% of dose-escalation patients had received checkpoint inhibitors. Three dose-escalation patients achieved partial responses, one with hepatocellular carcinoma and two with cutaneous melanoma. Peripheral TCRbeta sequencing aimed to test whether ivuxolimab altered TCR sequence diversity and caused clonal T-cell expansion. The paper covers the monotherapy dose-escalation part of the phase I ivuxolimab trial, which included N of about 51 patients. The full study reports these points: At doses of 0.1 to 3.0 mg/kg, clonal expansion of both CD4+ and CD8+ blood T cells was observed from baseline to week 6. Low levels of normalized T-cell clonal expansion were also seen in some patients who did not respond. Partial responders in the 0.1-3.0 mg/kg groups had among the lowest normalized peripheral clonal expansion, especially among CD8+ T cells. On average, CD8+ T cells showed more expanded clones than CD4+ T cells after ivuxolimab. Which antigens the clonally expanded peripheral T cells were specific for was not determined.

Patients with a history of autoimmune disease or receiving systemic immunosuppression were excluded from the trial. Peripheral blood for TCR sequencing was drawn from every dose cohort at baseline, at cycle 4 day 1 and at cycle 7 day 1. Samples came from an open-label, multicenter, first-in-human phase I dose-escalation trial of ivuxolimab. Adults with locally advanced or metastatic melanoma, renal cell carcinoma, hepatocellular carcinoma or head and neck squamous cell carcinoma were enrolled in the trial. Before TCR sequencing, CD4+ T cells and CD8+ T cells were sorted from peripheral blood as separate populations. For sequencing of the TCRbeta CDR3 region, genomic DNA was extracted from the sorted cells. The immunoSEQ Assay was used for sequencing of TCRbeta CDR3 regions. The clones in this table, taken by TCRdb from immuneACCESS, are in-frame only. Not every clone is retained; where verified, under half of the shortfall comes from an unresolved V gene, and the cause of the rest is unknown. The sample table holds approximately 12,000 clones, of which roughly 80% were seen once. 8% to 13% of the sample goes to the ten largest clones.

Points on this clone: Its recognized antigen is unknown. Per-base qualities were not stored, and no clone one base away is much larger.

This TCR derives from an adult with an advanced solid tumor such as melanoma, head and neck, liver or kidney cancer. The input for sequencing was CD4+ or CD8+ T cells sorted from blood, taken in a trial of the OX40 agonist ivuxolimab.

Read as DNA, the sequence is TGTGCCAGCAGCCACCTCGGACGGCAAGCTTTCTTT. This is translated as CASSHLGRQAFF. The sequence joins TRBV7-9 to TRBJ1-1, with no D gene named confidently. The germline ends are 13 bases apart after V is trimmed by 5 bases and J by 9 bases. The CDR3 contains 12 residues, cysteine and phenylalanine counted. The entry retains the CDR3 DNA only, 36 bases that are in frame from base 1. In the germline V gene (reference sequence), CDR1 corresponds to SEHNR and CDR2 to FQNEAQ.